This TCR beta chain was recovered during a study of Tregs in tolerant kidney transplant recipients. This clone has just one count. The assay was immunoSEQ multiplex PCR, and TCRdb's table has in-frame clones only and misses some. The sample records about 110,000 clones, 90% being singletons. The receptor comes from a human donor who received a combined kidney and bone marrow transplant. The material sequenced was CD4+ T cells from blood, taken before the transplant.

The CDR3 DNA reads as TGTGCCACCAGCCTCAGCGGGGGATACAATGAGCAGTTCTTC. Translated, it gives CATSLSGGYNEQFF. V and J are TRBV15 and TRBJ2-1; 8 bases line up with TRBD2. V was pared by 5 bases and J by 4 bases, with 4 bases of the junction left unmatched. Germline V gene sequence: CDR1 LNHNV, CDR2 YYDKDF (reference sequence). CDR3 length: 14 amino acids.